This TCR beta chain derives from a study of cytomegalovirus exposure and HLA in healthy donors. General study results and limits: The study assumed roughly uniform donor sequencing depth for presence/absence analyses.

The study ran its PCR with 60 Vbeta and 13 Jbeta primers. The assay was immunoSEQ multiplex PCR, and TCRdb's table has in-frame clones only and misses some. This sample has approximately 91,000 clones; 69% occur once, and the top ten carry 1.2%. With respect to this clone: What it binds is unknown.

V lost 2 bases and J lost 1; bases outside the gene matches: 4. The CDR3 runs to 15 residues. Germline loops: CDR1 SQVTM, CDR2 ANQGSEA. The clonotype originates from a female donor in good health and CMV-seronegative. The genes are TRBV29-1 and TRBJ2-1; 8 bases align to TRBD1. Input material: PBMCs. This CDR3 reads CSVERTGLSYNEQFF. CDR3 bases: TGCAGCGTTGAAAGGACAGGGCTATCCTACAATGAGCAGTTCTTC.